This TCR beta chain was recovered during a study of CD8 T cells in ankylosing spondylitis. Overall study findings and caveats: Roughly eight highly homologous variants formed a TCR beta motif that appeared characteristic of ankylosing spondylitis blood.

This clonotype was seen repeatedly, ten times or more. As yet, its antigen is unknown. V was shortened by 1 base and J by 4 bases, with 7 bases between the two germline ends. CDR3 length: 13 amino acids. From germline, CDR1 is SGDLS and CDR2 YYNGEE. TCRdb re-called the 5' RACE reads through MiXCR, storing one row per CDR3 protein. The table shows about 39,000 distinct CDR3 sequences, with around 3% occurring only once. The V and J genes are TRBV9 and TRBJ2-3, with no clear D. The TCR sequence derives from a male donor with ankylosing spondylitis or in good health (not recorded which). Input material: blood, either unsorted or a sorted T cell fraction (not recorded which). The DNA for the CDR3 is TGTGCCAGCAGCGTACGTGGGGCAGATACGCAGTATTTT. This translates into CASSVRGADTQYF.